Listed here are 26 T cell receptor beta chains from one sample, sequenced in a study of graft-versus-host responses after intestinal transplantation. The protocol was immunoSEQ multiplex PCR, while the TCRdb copy is restricted to in-frame clones and leaves out a portion. The repertoire includes 45,000 to 50,000 clones, nearly 95% of them detected once, and 2% to 2.5% sits in the top ten. Their antigen targets remain unknown. Material: unstimulated CD4+ T cells sorted from spleen or lymph node cells, obtained before transplant. All receptors come from a human donor who was the organ donor for an intestinal transplant.

This clone was detected only once. V gene TRBV7-9 combines with J gene TRBJ2-7, with D possibly matching TRBD2 (7 bases). V lost 5 bases and J lost 2, with 13 bases in between. The germline V gene encodes CDR1 SEHNR and CDR2 FQNEAQ (reference sequence). This CDR3 has 14 residues. CDR3 sequence (DNA): TGTGCCAGCAGCCCGCGGGGGCGCCCCTACGAGCAGTACTTC. It is translated as CASSPRGRPYEQYF.

The chain recombines TRBV27 with TRBJ2-2; tentatively, D is TRBD1 (8 bases). The CDR3 runs 15 residues. With 7 bases removed from V and 6 bases from J, the gap between germline ends came to 18 bases. Germline-derived CDR1 and CDR2 are MNHEY and SMNVEV (reference sequence). The DNA of the CDR3 is TGTGCCAGCAATCTCGGACAGGGAGGGTCCGGGGAGCTGTTTTTT. This gives the protein CASNLGQGGSGELFF.

This clone was seen only once. The CDR3: CASRQDRAKNIQYF. The CDR3 region has the DNA TGTGCCAGCAGGCAAGACAGAGCCAAAAACATTCAGTACTTC. The rearrangement uses TRBV5-4 and TRBJ2-4; D is perhaps TRBD1 (5 bases). The CDR3 extends over 14 amino acids. Germline CDR1 and CDR2: SGHNT and YYREEE (reference sequence). V dropped 5 bases and J dropped 0 bases, with 9 bases sitting between them.

The chain joins TRBV19 to TRBJ2-3; 7 bases agree with TRBD2. Germline V gene sequence: CDR1 LNHDA, CDR2 SQIVND (reference sequence). J was trimmed by 2 bases and V by 3 bases; bases with no gene match: 8. This CDR3 contains 16 residues. The chain's CDR3 is CASSILLAKDTDTQYF. The CDR3 nucleotides read TGTGCCAGTAGTATCCTACTAGCGAAAGACACAGATACGCAGTATTTT.

The rearrangement joins TRBV5-1 to TRBJ2-6, with D maybe TRBD2 (6 bases). V was shortened by 4 bases and J by 4 bases, with 12 bases between the two germline ends. CDR3 length equals 15 residues. The germline V gene has CDR1 SGHRS and CDR2 YFSETQ. The CDR3 bases are TGCGCCAGCAGCCTTTGGACTACGGGGGCCAACGTCCTGACTTTC. Encoded protein: CASSLWTTGANVLTF. Supplemented by reference TRBV5-1 and TRBJ2-6, the full variable domain reads KAGVTQTPRYLIKTRGQQVTLSCSPISGHRSVSWYQQTPGQGLQFLFEYFSETQRNKGNFPGRFSGRQFSNSRSEMNVSTLELGDSALYLCASSLWTTGANVLTFGAGSRLTVL.

This rearrangement joins TRBV7-9 to TRBJ1-2; possible D gene TRBD1, 5 bases. The germline gives CDR1 SEHNR, CDR2 FQNEAQ (reference sequence). CDR3 length equals 12 residues. V lost 5 bases to trimming and J lost 2 bases, with 6 bases between them. The CDR3 reads CASSGQNYGYTF. The CDR3 bases are TGTGCCAGCAGCGGACAAAACTATGGCTACACCTTC.

The genes are TRBV7-2 and TRBJ2-3, with 9 bases identical to TRBD2. Unmatched junction bases numbered 8, after V lost 5 bases and J lost 5 bases. Germline V lookup: CDR1 SGHTA, CDR2 FQGNSA. This CDR3 comprises 15 residues. The CDR3 spells CASSQAGGLGDTQYF. The CDR3 coding sequence is TGTGCCAGCAGCCAAGCGGGAGGATTAGGAGATACGCAGTATTTT.

V gene TRBV6-1 combines with J gene TRBJ2-7; 7 nucleotides align to TRBD1. The CDR3 spans 13 residues. V was pared by 9 bases and J by 0 bases, with 5 bases of the junction left unmatched. Germline V gives CDR1 MNHNS, CDR2 SASEGT. The CDR3 here is CASLGQISYEQYF. The CDR3 DNA reads TGTGCCAGTCTGGGACAGATCTCCTACGAGCAGTACTTC.

The CDR3 loop reads CASSSGAQQETQYF. For the CDR3, the DNA is TGTGCCAGCAGCTCTGGGGCGCAACAAGAGACCCAGTACTTC. The chain links TRBV7-3 to TRBJ2-5, with D perhaps TRBD1 (5 bases). Trimming took 4 bases from V and 2 from J, leaving 11 bases between them. There are 14 residues in the CDR3. Per germline, CDR1 SGHTA and CDR2 FQGTGA.

This chain's CDR3 is CASSQEGTGDNEQFF. The CDR3 region has the DNA TGTGCCAGCAGCCAAGAGGGGACAGGGGACAATGAGCAGTTCTTC. The chain uses TRBV4-2 and TRBJ2-1; 10 nucleotides agree with TRBD1. The CDR3 totals 15 residues. Germline trimming cut 0 bases from V and 5 bases from J; bases unmatched to any gene: 1. CDR1 is LGHNA, CDR2 YNFKEQ, per germline.

J is TRBJ2-5 and V is TRBV15; possibly TRBD2 for D (5 bases). The CDR3 is 15 residues long. Germline V gene data show CDR1 as LNHNV and CDR2 as YYDKDF (reference sequence). V dropped 0 bases and J dropped 5 bases, with 13 bases sitting between them. CDR3 in DNA: TGTGCCACCAGCAGAGATTTGGCGGGTGCTGAGACCCAGTACTTC. The encoded protein is CATSRDLAGAETQYF.

The V gene is TRBV21-1, the J gene TRBJ2-2; the table's D gene call, TRBD1, was not cross checked with the DNA. TRBV21-1 is described as a pseudogene. The CDR3 runs to 15 residues. CDR3 bases: TGTGCCAGCAGCAACGTTCAAGGGGACACCGGGGAGCTGTTTTTT. Protein: CASSNVQGDTGELFF.

V gene TRBV7-2 combines with J gene TRBJ2-2, with 9 bases lining up with TRBD2. J gave up 7 bases and V 1 base, and 7 bases lay outside the gene matches. The CDR3 totals 16 residues. Per germline, CDR1 SGHTA and CDR2 FQGNSA. The CDR3 region is CASSLVAGGDVGELFF. In DNA, the CDR3 is TGTGCCAGCAGCTTAGTCGCGGGAGGGGATGTCGGGGAGCTGTTTTTT. The variable domain in full, with the rest retrieved from reference TRBV7-2 and TRBJ2-2, is GAGVSQSPSNKVTEKGKDVELRCDPISGHTALYWYRQSLGQGLEFLIYFQGNSAPDKSGLPSDRFSAERTGGSVSTLTIQRTQQEDSAVYLCASSLVAGGDVGELFFGEGSRLTVL.

V usage is TRBV4-3 and J usage is TRBJ2-7; D ambiguous. The CDR3 spans 16 residues. Per germline, CDR1 LGHNA and CDR2 YSLEER. Trimming removed 1 base at V and 2 bases at J, with 15 bases between. In nucleotides, the CDR3 is TGCGCCAGCAGCCAAGTTGGGTCAGGAAGTACCTACGAGCAGTACTTC. Translating it yields CASSQVGSGSTYEQYF.

The gene calls are TRBV6-6 and TRBJ2-1, with 7 positions matching TRBD2. The V gene end was trimmed by 0 bases and the J gene end by 7 bases; junction bases not matched to a gene: 3. Germline V gene sequence: CDR1 MNHNY, CDR2 SVGAGI (reference sequence). The CDR3 is 14 amino acids. CDR3 sequence: CASSYSTSANEQFF. In DNA, the CDR3 is TGTGCCAGCAGTTACTCAACTAGCGCAAATGAGCAGTTCTTC.

Note on this clone: Other DNA variants within this sample encode the same CDR3. The chain couples TRBV18 to TRBJ2-3; unclear D gene. Germline CDR1 is KGHSH and CDR2 is LQKENI. The CDR3 sequence is 12 residues long. Deletions cut 3 bases from V and 0 bases from J, with 1 base between. CDR3 protein: CASSPSTDTQYF. The CDR3 DNA reads as TGTGCCAGCTCACCTAGCACAGATACGCAGTATTTT.

The V call is TRBV27, the J call TRBJ2-5, with 12 bases matching TRBD2. CDR3 length equals 15 residues. Germline V gene lookup returns CDR1 MNHEY and CDR2 SMNVEV (reference sequence). V shed 3 bases and J 2 bases; nucleotides not matched to a gene: 1. The CDR3 spells CASSFGLAGQETQYF. DNA for the CDR3: TGTGCCAGCAGTTTCGGACTAGCGGGACAAGAGACCCAGTACTTC.

This sequence joins TRBV15 and TRBJ1-3; no definite D call. The germline V and J ends were trimmed by 3 bases and 1 base, with 10 bases remaining between them. The V gene's germline CDR1 is LNHNV and CDR2 YYDKDF (reference sequence). CDR3 length equals 15 residues. Here the CDR3 DNA reads TGTGCCACCAGCAGCCGGGCGGGATCTGGAAACACCATATATTTT. Translation: CATSSRAGSGNTIYF. Variable domain in full (rest from reference TRBV15 and TRBJ1-3): DAMVIQNPRYQVTQFGKPVTLSCSQTLNHNVMYWYQQKSSQAPKLLFHYYDKDFNNEADTPDNFQSRRPNTSFCFLDIRSPGLGDTAMYLCATSSRAGSGNTIYFGEGSWLTVV.

V usage is TRBV14 and J usage is TRBJ1-1; D gene ambiguous. Germline V gives CDR1 SGHDN, CDR2 FVKESK. Trimming took 0 bases from V and 0 from J, leaving 8 bases between them. This CDR3 region has 15 residues. CDR3 residues: CASSQDEGLNTEAFF. CDR3 in DNA: TGTGCCAGCAGCCAAGATGAAGGACTGAACACTGAAGCTTTCTTT.

This clone was observed once. V usage is TRBV27 and J usage is TRBJ1-2, with a weak D call TRBD1 (6 bases). Germline CDR1 and CDR2: MNHEY and SMNVEV (reference sequence). V was pared by 2 bases and J by 7 bases, with 11 bases between. This CDR3 contains 13 residues. The CDR3: CASSLQGRGGYTF. The CDR3 DNA follows: TGTGCCAGCAGTTTACAGGGCAGGGGTGGCTACACCTTC.

V gene TRBV6-5 combines with J gene TRBJ2-5, with TRBD2 identical over 13 bases. The CDR3 consists of 15 residues. The germline V gene has CDR1 MNHEY and CDR2 SVGAGI. V trimming: 6 bases; J trimming: 2 bases; junction bases outside the gene matches: 3. In nucleotides, the CDR3 is TGTGCCAGCAGCCTACTAGCGGGAGGGCAAGAGACCCAGTACTTC. Amino acid sequence: CASSLLAGGQETQYF.

This clone turned up a few times. CDR3 amino acids: CASNRQGENSPLHF. Here the CDR3 DNA reads TGTGCCAGCAACAGACAGGGGGAAAATTCACCCCTCCACTTT. The gene calls are TRBV5-4 and TRBJ1-6; 9 bases line up with TRBD1. CDR1 SGHNT and CDR2 YYREEE come from the germline V gene (reference sequence). The CDR3 runs to 14 residues. The trim removed 6 bases at V and 7 bases at J, leaving 5 bases unmatched.

The genes are TRBV5-1 and TRBJ2-7; the D gene is possibly TRBD1 (7 bases). Germline V gene sequence: CDR1 SGHRS, CDR2 YFSETQ. The CDR3 has 16 amino acids. The ends were cut back, 2 bases at V and 4 bases at J, with 19 bases in the middle. The DNA of the CDR3 is TGCGCCAGCAGCTTCGACAGGGAGGCCGTGGGGTACGAGCAGTACTTC. Its protein is CASSFDREAVGYEQYF. Full variable domain (rest looked up from reference TRBV5-1 and TRBJ2-7): KAGVTQTPRYLIKTRGQQVTLSCSPISGHRSVSWYQQTPGQGLQFLFEYFSETQRNKGNFPGRFSGRQFSNSRSEMNVSTLELGDSALYLCASSFDREAVGYEQYFGPGTRLTVT.

The chain joins TRBV28 to TRBJ1-2, with 10 bases fitting TRBD1. With 1 base clipped from V and 4 bases from J, the junction kept 6 bases outside the gene matches. The CDR3 covers 16 residues. In germline, CDR1 is MDHEN, CDR2 SYDVKM. The CDR3 sequence is CASSLSPTGGSYGYTF. For the CDR3, the DNA is TGTGCCAGCAGTTTATCCCCGACAGGGGGCAGCTATGGCTACACCTTC.

The chain employs TRBV10-1 and TRBJ2-3; tentative D call: TRBD2 (6 bases). Germline V gene sequence: CDR1 WNHNN, CDR2 SYGVQD (reference sequence). This CDR3 is built from 14 residues. The V end lost 6 bases, the J end lost 1 base, and 11 bases lay between the germline ends. As DNA, the CDR3 is TGCGCCAGCAGGGGCGGGAAGGGCACAGATACGCAGTATTTT. Its protein is CASRGGKGTDTQYF.

CDR3 sequence: CASSRGGLGVETQYF. In DNA form, the CDR3 reads TGTGCCAGCAGCCGAGGGGGACTAGGGGTAGAGACCCAGTACTTC. The chain has TRBV2 and TRBJ2-5; 8 bases are shared with TRBD2. The CDR3 covers 15 residues. Germline-derived CDR1 and CDR2 are SNHLY and FYNNEI. The V segment lost 6 bases and the J segment 4 bases; nucleotides outside the gene matches: 10. The full variable domain, completed using reference TRBV2 and TRBJ2-5, is EPEVTQTPSHQVTQMGQEVILRCVPISNHLYFYWYRQILGQKVEFLVSFYNNEISEKSEIFDDQFSVERPDGSNFTLKIRSTKLEDSAMYFCASSRGGLGVETQYFGPGTRLLVL.